The entry below gives a single TCR beta chain sequence along with its context. This sample is part of a study of CD8 T cells in Susac syndrome. Sequencing of TCR beta was performed on blood CD8+ and CD4+ T cells. Stable or active relapsing-remitting multiple sclerosis, untreated and meeting revised McDonald criteria, defined the controls. Negative isolation was applied to CD8+ and CD4+ T cells, and FACS enrichment was applied to TEMRA cells. The CDR3 is made up of 15 amino acids. CDR1 and CDR2 (germline): GTSNPN, SVGIG (reference sequence). The V and J ends lost 4 bases and 7 bases respectively, with 22 bases between them. The RNA input was 0.5 to 1 ug, and it was reverse transcribed with random hexamers. immunoSEQ multiplex PCR amplified TCR beta CDR3 across 54 Vbeta, 13 Jbeta. A single record per CDR3 protein comes from TCRdb applying MiXCR to the immunoSEQ multiplex PCR reads. This table has around 180,000 distinct CDR3 sequences, approximately 96% appearing once.

The source is a human donor with multiple sclerosis. The material sequenced was CD4+ T cells from PBMCs. V usage is TRBV30 and J usage is TRBJ1-2, with D unresolved. The CDR3 loop is CAWIGAGTFQGGYTF. The CDR3 bases are TGTGCCTGGATCGGAGCCGGAACCTTTCAAGGTGGCTACACCTTC.